The T cell receptor (beta chain) described here comes from a study of T cell changes during pregnancy in multiple sclerosis. Per germline, CDR1 MNHEY and CDR2 SMNVEV (reference sequence). This CDR3 contains 14 residues. V lost 3 bases, J lost 7 bases, and 13 bases lay in between. The method was immunoSEQ multiplex PCR; TCRdb's version includes in-frame clones alone and lacks a portion of them. The table lists roughly 52,000 clones, roughly 94% of them singletons. This TCR was recovered from a female donor with multiple sclerosis, enrolled in a pregnancy study. The sample here was CD8+ T cells from peripheral blood mononuclear cells, taken in the third trimester of pregnancy. The chain links TRBV27 to TRBJ1-5; D unresolved. Here the CDR3 reads CASSFNYGEQPQHF. The CDR3 DNA reads TGTGCCAGCAGTTTTAACTACGGGGAACAGCCCCAGCATTTT.